This T cell receptor (beta chain) was captured in a study of response to subunit inactivated influenza vaccine. The CDR3 has 16 amino acids. Germline loops: CDR1 SGHDN, CDR2 FVKESK. V shed 4 bases and J shed 4 bases, with 17 bases lying between them. TCRdb called the RT-PCR reads again in MiXCR, with one record for every CDR3 protein. The sample lists some 600,000 distinct CDR3 sequences; 11% to 15% were seen once. V is TRBV14 and J is TRBJ2-1; either TRBD1 or TRBD2 may supply D (5 bases each). Specimen: PBMCs from blood, collected 14 days before vaccination. This clonotype was obtained from a man between 45 and 60 years old who received an inactivated influenza vaccine. CDR3 in amino acids: CASSRTGTNIYNEQFF. The CDR3 nucleotides read TGTGCCAGCAGCCGGACTGGGACCAACATTTACAATGAGCAGTTCTTC.